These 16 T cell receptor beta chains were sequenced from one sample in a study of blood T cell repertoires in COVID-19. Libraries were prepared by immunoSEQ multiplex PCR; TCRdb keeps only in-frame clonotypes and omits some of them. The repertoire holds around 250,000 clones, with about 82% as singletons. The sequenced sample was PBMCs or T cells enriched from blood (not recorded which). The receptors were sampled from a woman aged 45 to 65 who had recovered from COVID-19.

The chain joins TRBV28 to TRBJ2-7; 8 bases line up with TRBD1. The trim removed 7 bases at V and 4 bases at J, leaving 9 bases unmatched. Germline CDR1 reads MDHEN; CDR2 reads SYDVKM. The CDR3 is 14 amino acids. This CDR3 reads CASKWTGKVYEQYF. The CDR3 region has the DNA TGTGCCAGCAAGTGGACAGGGAAGGTGTACGAGCAGTACTTC.

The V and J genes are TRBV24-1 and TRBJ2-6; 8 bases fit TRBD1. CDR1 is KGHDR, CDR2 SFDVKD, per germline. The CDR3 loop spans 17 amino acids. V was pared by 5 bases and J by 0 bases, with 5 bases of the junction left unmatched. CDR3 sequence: CATSAGQGRSGANVLTF. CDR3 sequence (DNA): TGTGCCACCAGTGCTGGACAGGGCCGCTCTGGGGCCAACGTCCTGACTTTC.

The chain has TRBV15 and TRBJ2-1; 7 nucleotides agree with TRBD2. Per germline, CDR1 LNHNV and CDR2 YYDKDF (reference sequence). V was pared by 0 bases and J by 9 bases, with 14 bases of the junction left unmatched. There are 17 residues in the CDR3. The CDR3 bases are TGTGCCACCAGCAGAGAGCGGGGGACTGGAGGCAATGGTGAGCAGTTCTTC. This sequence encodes CATSRERGTGGNGEQFF.

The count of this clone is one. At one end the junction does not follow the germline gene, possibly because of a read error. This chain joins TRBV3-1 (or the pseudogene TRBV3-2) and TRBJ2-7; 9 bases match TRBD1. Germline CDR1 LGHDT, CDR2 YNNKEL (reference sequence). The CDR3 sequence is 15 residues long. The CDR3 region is CASSQGRGQGYEQYF. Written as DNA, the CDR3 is TGTGCCAGCAGTCAAGGGAGGGGACAGGGTTACGAGCAGTACTTC.

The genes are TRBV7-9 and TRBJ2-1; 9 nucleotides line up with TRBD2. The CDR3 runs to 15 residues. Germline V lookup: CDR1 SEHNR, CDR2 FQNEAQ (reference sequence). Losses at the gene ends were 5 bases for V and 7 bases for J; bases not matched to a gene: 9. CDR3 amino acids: CASSPIGLAFNEQFF. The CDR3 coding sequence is TGTGCCAGCAGCCCCATAGGACTAGCGTTTAATGAGCAGTTCTTC. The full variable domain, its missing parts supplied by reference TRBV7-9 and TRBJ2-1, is DTGVSQNPRHKITKRGQNVTFRCDPISEHNRLYWYRQTLGQGPEFLTYFQNEAQLEKSRLLSDRFSAERPKGSFSTLEIQRTEQGDSAMYLCASSPIGLAFNEQFFGPGTRLTVL.

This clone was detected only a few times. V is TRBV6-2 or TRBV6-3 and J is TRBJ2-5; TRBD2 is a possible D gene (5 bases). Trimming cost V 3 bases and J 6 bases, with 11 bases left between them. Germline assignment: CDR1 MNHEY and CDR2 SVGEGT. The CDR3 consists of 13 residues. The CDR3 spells CASSYLAGKTQYF. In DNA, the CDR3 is TGTGCCAGCAGTTATCTAGCCGGGAAGACCCAGTACTTC.

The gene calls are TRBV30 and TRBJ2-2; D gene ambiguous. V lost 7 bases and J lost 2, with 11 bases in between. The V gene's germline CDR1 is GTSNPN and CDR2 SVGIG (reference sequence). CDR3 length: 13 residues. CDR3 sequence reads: CAYTEKNTGELFF. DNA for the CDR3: TGTGCCTATACAGAGAAAAACACCGGGGAGCTGTTTTTT.

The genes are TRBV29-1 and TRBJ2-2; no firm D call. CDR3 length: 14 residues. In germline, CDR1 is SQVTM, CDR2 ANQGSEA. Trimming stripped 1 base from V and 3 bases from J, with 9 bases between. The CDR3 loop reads CSVEGASYTGELFF. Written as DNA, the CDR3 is TGCAGCGTTGAAGGGGCCAGTTACACCGGGGAGCTGTTTTTT.

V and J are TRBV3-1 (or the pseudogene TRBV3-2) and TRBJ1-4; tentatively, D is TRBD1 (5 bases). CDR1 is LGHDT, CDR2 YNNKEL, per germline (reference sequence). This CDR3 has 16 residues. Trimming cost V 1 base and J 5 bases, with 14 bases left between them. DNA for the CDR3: TGTGCCAGCAGCCAAGGGGTCCCGGGGGACAATGAAAAACTGTTTTTT. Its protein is CASSQGVPGDNEKLFF.

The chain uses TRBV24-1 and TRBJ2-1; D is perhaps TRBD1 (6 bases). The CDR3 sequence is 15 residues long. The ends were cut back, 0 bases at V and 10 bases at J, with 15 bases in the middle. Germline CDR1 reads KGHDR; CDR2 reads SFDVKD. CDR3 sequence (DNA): TGTGCCACCAGTGATTTGTACCAGGGGAAGGGCGAGCAGTTCTTC. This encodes CATSDLYQGKGEQFF.

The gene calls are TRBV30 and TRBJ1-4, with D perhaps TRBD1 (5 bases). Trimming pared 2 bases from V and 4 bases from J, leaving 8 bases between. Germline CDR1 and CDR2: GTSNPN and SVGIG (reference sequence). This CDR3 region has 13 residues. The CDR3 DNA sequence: TGTGCCTGGAGTAGCGACAGTAATGAAAAACTGTTTTTT. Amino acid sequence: CAWSSDSNEKLFF.

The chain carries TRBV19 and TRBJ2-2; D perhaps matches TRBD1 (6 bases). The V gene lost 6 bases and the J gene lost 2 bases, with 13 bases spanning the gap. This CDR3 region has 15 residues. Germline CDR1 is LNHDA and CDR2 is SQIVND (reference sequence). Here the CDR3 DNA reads TGTGCCAGTAGCTATCACAGGGAAAACACCGGGGAGCTGTTTTTT. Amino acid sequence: CASSYHRENTGELFF.

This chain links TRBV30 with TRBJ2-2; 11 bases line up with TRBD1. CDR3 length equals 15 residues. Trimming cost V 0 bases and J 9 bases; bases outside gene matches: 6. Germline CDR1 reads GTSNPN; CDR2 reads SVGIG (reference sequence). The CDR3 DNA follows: TGTGCCTGGAGTGTAGGGGACAGGGGGTTCAGGGAGCTGTTTTTT. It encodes CAWSVGDRGFRELFF. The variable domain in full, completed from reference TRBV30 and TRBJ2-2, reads SQTIHQWPATLVQPVGSPLSLECTVEGTSNPNLYWYRQAAGRGLQLLFYSVGIGQISSEVPQNLSASRPQDRQFILSSKKLLLSDSGFYLCAWSVGDRGFRELFFGEGSRLTVL.

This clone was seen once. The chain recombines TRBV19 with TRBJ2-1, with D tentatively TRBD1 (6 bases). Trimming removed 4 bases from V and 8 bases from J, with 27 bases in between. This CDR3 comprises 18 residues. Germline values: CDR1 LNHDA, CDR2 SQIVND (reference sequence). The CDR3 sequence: CASSNYRPGTTAFDEQFF. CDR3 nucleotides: TGTGCCAGTAGTAATTATAGACCCGGGACAACTGCTTTCGATGAGCAGTTCTTC.

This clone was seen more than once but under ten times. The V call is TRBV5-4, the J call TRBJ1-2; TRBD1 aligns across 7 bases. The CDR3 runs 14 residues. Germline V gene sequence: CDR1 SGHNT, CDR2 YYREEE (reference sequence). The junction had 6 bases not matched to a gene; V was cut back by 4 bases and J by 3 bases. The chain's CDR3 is CASSDITGDYGYTF. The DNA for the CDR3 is TGTGCCAGCAGCGATATTACAGGGGACTATGGCTACACCTTC.

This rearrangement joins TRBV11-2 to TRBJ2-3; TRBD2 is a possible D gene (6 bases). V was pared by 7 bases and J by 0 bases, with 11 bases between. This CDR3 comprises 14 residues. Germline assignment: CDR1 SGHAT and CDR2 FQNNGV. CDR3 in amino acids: CASTAGPSTDTQYF. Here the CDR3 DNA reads TGTGCCAGCACCGCGGGGCCTAGCACAGATACGCAGTATTTT.